This T cell receptor beta chain derives from a study of T-cell memory formation after mild COVID-19 (dated by TCRdb to the early 2020s). Background for the entire study: Most TCR sequence clusters were specific to one of the two donors. Two young, previously healthy adult volunteers, one female and one male, were included in the cohort. Longitudinal TCRalpha and TCRbeta repertoire sequencing tracked T-cell clones expanding and contracting after mild COVID-19 in two donors. Broad study findings and their caveats: SARS-CoV-2 specificity was not confirmed for the second-wave clones peaking on day 37. Contracting CD4+ clones were located mainly in the CM and EM memory subsets, whereas CD8+ clones were found to be enriched in EMRA. Only two mild cases were covered by the study, and larger cohorts that include severe cases with pre-infection samples were considered necessary. The detection of some responding clones in pre-infection memory suggests that pre-existing cross-reactive memory T cells joined the SARS-CoV-2 response. From day 15 to 85, contracting clones showed balanced CD4/CD8 phenotypes, whereas a second wave of clones that expanded from day 15 to 37 leaned towards CD4+.

This clonotype occurred a few times. This receptor's antigen is unknown. Nothing much larger sits one base from this clone, and base qualities are not available. The reads were generated on an Illumina NovaSeq 6000. cDNA libraries for TCRalpha and TCRbeta were prepared by 5'RACE using constant-segment primers, with sample barcodes and unique molecular identifiers added. RNA was extracted from every sample with Trizol reagent. Amplification of the libraries took two PCR steps, and the second step added a second sample barcode plus Illumina TruSeq adapters. The libraries were sequenced on an Illumina NovaSeq using 2 x 150 bp paired-end reads. On the study's bioinformatics: The reads were demultiplexed and collapsed into UMI-guided consensus sequences using migec v1.2.7. Using mixcr v2.1.11, UMI consensuses were aligned to TRA and TRB V and J templates and then assembled into clonotypes. Clonotypes were classified as expanded or contracted when called significant by both edgeR and NoisET, with noise models trained on biological replicates. For edgeR calls, the thresholds were a false discovery rate-adjusted p below 0.01 and a log2 fold-change of 1. As an exploratory analysis of dynamics, PCA with hierarchical clustering was applied to max-normalized trajectories of the 1000 most abundant clonotypes. The CD4 or CD8 phenotype of responding clones was assigned using the separately sequenced CD4+ and CD8+ repertoires. The public reads were run again by TCRdb, first through fastp at Q25 and then through MiXCR, and only productive beta chains were kept. Here each entry gathers all rows of one CDR3 protein and keeps the most common genes and DNA. In this record, the V and J calls reflect TCRdb's handling and not the investigators' own analysis. The sample yields about 390,000 distinct CDR3 sequences; under 25% were counted once. The ten largest clones represent 9.5% to 15% of the sample.

PBMCs were isolated by Ficoll-Paque density gradient centrifugation. From the germline V gene, CDR1 is SNHLY and CDR2 is FYNNEI. The CDR3 spans 13 residues, from the cysteine through the phenylalanine. Just CDR3 DNA is preserved here, 39 bases in frame from base 1. V ends up 5 bases short and J 3 bases short, with an unmatched junction base count of 3. The specimen sequenced was PBMCs or a T cell subset sorted from them (not recorded which). This clonotype was obtained from an adult woman who had mild COVID-19 (a few samples of this study predate the infection). The sample titles of this study are shuffled in the database, so cell type and time point are left out; the donor was told from shared clones. The chain was built from TRBV2 and TRBJ2-5; TRBD1 lines up with 7 middle nucleotides. Read as DNA, the sequence is TGTGCCAGCAGTTGGGACAGAAAAGAGACCCAGTACTTC. Translated, it gives CASSWDRKETQYF. The full variable domain, completed from the reference TRBV2 and TRBJ2-5 proteins outside the CDR3, reads EPEVTQTPSHQVTQMGQEVILRCVPISNHLYFYWYRQILGQKVEFLVSFYNNEISEKSEIFDDQFSVERPDGSNFTLKIRSTKLEDSAMYFCASSWDRKETQYFGPGTRLLVL.